The 5 T cell receptor beta chains reported below all come from one sample, sequenced in a study of vaccination and CD4 T cells after COVID-19. Sequencing of the DNA from cultured CD4+ T cells was carried out with the Oncomine TCR Beta short-read assay. TCRdb itself ran the PCR reads through MiXCR, one entry per CDR3 protein. The profile shows some 11,000 distinct CDR3 sequences, 50% to 75% of them singletons. Their antigens remain unidentified. Treatment here: approximately 11-day PBMC culture with coronavirus spike peptide pools or control peptides (ViraFEST assay). Here the sequenced sample was CD4+ T cells from blood, cultured in vitro, taken before SARS-CoV-2 vaccination. The receptors stem from a human donor who had recovered from COVID-19.

With respect to this clonotype: Given a much more abundant clone one base away, this may be a read error. The genes are TRBV20-1 and TRBJ1-1; possibly TRBD1 for D (5 bases). The germline gives CDR1 DFQATT, CDR2 SNEGSKA (reference sequence). This CDR3 is built from 16 residues. In nucleotides, the CDR3 is TGCAGTGCTAGACCACGGGGGGTAGGGGTGAACACTGAAGCTCTCTTT. Translated: CSARPRGVGVNTEALF.

This clonotype was seen a few times. The rearrangement links TRBV6-1 to TRBJ1-1; D is undetermined. This CDR3 has 13 amino acids. Germline CDR1 and CDR2: MNHNS and SASEGT. Between the trimmed V and J ends, which lost 1 base and 2 bases, there was a span of 5 bases. The CDR3, as DNA: TGTGCCAGCAGTGAAGGGTTCAACACTGAAGCTTTCTTT. Encoded protein: CASSEGFNTEAFF.

CDR3 coding DNA: TGCAGTGCTCCCGCGGGATTCTACGAGCAGTACTTC. This gives the protein CSAPAGFYEQYF. The J gene is TRBJ2-7, the V gene TRBV20-1, with a tentative D call TRBD2 (6 bases). CDR3 length: 12 amino acids. V was trimmed by 5 bases and J by 3 bases, leaving 11 bases between them. Germline CDR1 is DFQATT and CDR2 is SNEGSKA (reference sequence).

The rearrangement uses TRBV20-1 and TRBJ2-1; 10 bases line up with TRBD2. Germline CDR1 DFQATT, CDR2 SNEGSKA (reference sequence). J lost 8 bases, V lost 3 bases, and 13 bases had no gene match. The CDR3 sequence is 16 residues long. CDR3 amino acids: CSARRSTSGSFYEQFF. In nucleotides, the CDR3 is TGCAGTGCTAGGCGGTCGACTAGCGGGTCTTTCTATGAGCAGTTCTTC.

This chain connects TRBV6-5 to TRBJ2-7; no reliable D call. This CDR3 comprises 15 residues. V was clipped by 4 bases and J by 0 bases, with 13 bases between them. CDR1 is MNHEY, CDR2 SVGAGI, per germline. CDR3 region: CASSSPTLSSYEQYF. DNA of the CDR3: TGTGCCAGCAGTTCCCCGACTCTTAGCTCCTACGAGCAGTACTTC.